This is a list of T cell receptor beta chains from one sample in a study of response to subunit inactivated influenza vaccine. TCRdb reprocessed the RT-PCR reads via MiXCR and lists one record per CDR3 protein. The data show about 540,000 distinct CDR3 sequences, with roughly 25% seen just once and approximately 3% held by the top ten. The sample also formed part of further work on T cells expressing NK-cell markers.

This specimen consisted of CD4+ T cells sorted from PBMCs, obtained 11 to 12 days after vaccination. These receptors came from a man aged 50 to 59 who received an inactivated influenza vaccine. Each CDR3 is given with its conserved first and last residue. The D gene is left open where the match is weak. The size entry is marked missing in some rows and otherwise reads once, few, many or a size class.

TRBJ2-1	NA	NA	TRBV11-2	CASSPIGGGSNEQFF	TGTGCCAGCAGCCCTATAGGGGGCGGGAGTAATGAGCAGTTCTTC
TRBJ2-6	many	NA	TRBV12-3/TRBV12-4	CASTPSGANVLTF	TGTGCCAGCACCCCATCTGGGGCCAACGTCCTGACTTTC
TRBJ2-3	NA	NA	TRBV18	CASSRKRGLGTDTQYF	TGTGCCAGCTCACGAAAAAGGGGATTGGGCACAGATACGCAGTATTTT
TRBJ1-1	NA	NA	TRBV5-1	CASSYRPALGNTEAFF	TGCGCCAGCAGCTACCGTCCGGCTCTGGGGAACACTGAAGCTTTCTTT
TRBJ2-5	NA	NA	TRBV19	CASSQHGDSQETQYF	TGTGCCAGTAGTCAACATGGCGATTCACAAGAGACCCAGTACTTC
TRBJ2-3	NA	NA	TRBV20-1	CSAGVGATDTQYF	TGCAGTGCTGGGGTAGGAGCCACAGATACGCAGTATTTT
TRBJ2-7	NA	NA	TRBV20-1	CSARDRRGPSSYEQYF	TGCAGTGCTAGAGACCGACGGGGCCCCTCCTCCTACGAGCAGTACTTC
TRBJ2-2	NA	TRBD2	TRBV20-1	CSALPGLSTGELFF	TGCAGTGCTCTCCCGGGACTAAGCACCGGGGAGCTGTTTTTT
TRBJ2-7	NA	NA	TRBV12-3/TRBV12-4	CASSKSPRSYEQYF	TGTGCCAGCAGTAAGAGTCCGCGGTCTTACGAGCAGTACTTC
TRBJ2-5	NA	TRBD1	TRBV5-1	CASSLVGTEETQYF	TGCGCCAGCAGCTTGGTTGGGACAGAAGAGACCCAGTACTTC
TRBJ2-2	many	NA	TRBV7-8	CASSLVGRQMNTGELFF	TGTGCCAGCAGCTTAGTTGGGCGCCAGATGAACACCGGGGAGCTGTTTTTT
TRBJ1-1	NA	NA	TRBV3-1	CASRRDSRGPEAFF	TGTGCCAGCAGACGAGATTCAAGGGGCCCTGAAGCTTTCTTT
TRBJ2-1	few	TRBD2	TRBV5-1	CASSLGTSGRVLNEQFF	TGCGCCAGCAGCCTTGGGACTAGCGGGAGAGTTCTCAATGAGCAGTTCTTC
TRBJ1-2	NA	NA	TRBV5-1	CASRGLTSYGYTF	TGCGCCAGCAGGGGACTGACATCCTATGGCTACACCTTC
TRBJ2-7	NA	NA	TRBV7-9	CASSRGRDLTYEQYF	TGTGCCAGCAGCCGAGGACGGGACCTGACCTACGAGCAGTACTTC
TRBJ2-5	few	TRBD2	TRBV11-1	CASRRIGSRREYGETQYF	TGTGCCAGCCGTCGTATCGGCTCGCGGCGGGAGTACGGGGAGACCCAGTACTTC
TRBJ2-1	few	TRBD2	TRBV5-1	CASSLGGISGRVPGEQFF	TGCGCCAGCAGCCTCGGTGGCATTAGCGGGAGGGTCCCTGGTGAGCAGTTCTTC
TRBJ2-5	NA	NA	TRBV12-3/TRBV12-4	CASSSSGASQETQYF	TGTGCCAGCAGTTCCTCCGGGGCGTCCCAAGAGACCCAGTACTTC